The clone carrying this TCR beta chain has just a few counts. The antigen remains unidentified. This CDR3 has 13 residues. Looked up from germline, CDR1 is SNHLY and CDR2 is FYNNEI. V was cut by 3 bases and J by 0 bases, with 5 bases left in between. This sample was included in a study of a mutant IDH1 vaccine in newly diagnosed glioma. Study summary: Vaccination followed radiotherapy alone by 4-6 weeks, or accompanied temozolomide cycles.

Indicated time point: week 47, end of study. It was 300 ug of mutant IDH1 20-mer peptide that made up each vaccine dose, given with topical imiquimod. Here immunoSEQ multiplex PCR was the method, and the copy in TCRdb shows in-frame clones only, minus some. The table shows around 100,000 clones, with roughly 90% occurring only once. This sequence originates from a woman aged 45-65 years with glioma. The sequenced sample was PBMCs, obtained from a glioma patient whose treatment included an IDH1 peptide vaccine. The V call is TRBV2, the J call TRBJ1-2; D gene ambiguous. The CDR3 spells CASSDGANYGYTF. The CDR3 bases are TGTGCCAGCAGTGACGGAGCTAACTATGGCTACACCTTC.